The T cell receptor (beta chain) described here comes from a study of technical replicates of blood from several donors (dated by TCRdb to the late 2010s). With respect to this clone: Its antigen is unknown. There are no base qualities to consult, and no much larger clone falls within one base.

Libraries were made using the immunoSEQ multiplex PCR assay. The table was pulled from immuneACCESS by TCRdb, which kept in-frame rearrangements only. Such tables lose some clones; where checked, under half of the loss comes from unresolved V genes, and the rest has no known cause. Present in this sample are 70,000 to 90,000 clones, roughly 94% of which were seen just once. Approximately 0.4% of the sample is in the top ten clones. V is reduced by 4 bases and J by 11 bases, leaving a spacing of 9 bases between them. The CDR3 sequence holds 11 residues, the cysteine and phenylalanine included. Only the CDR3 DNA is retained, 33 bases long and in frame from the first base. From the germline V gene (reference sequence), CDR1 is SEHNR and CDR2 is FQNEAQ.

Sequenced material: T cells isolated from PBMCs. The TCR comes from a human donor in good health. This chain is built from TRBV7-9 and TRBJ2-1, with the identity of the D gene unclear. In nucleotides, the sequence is TGTGCCAGCAGCTCTCTCCCCCAGCAGTTCTTC. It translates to CASSSLPQQFF. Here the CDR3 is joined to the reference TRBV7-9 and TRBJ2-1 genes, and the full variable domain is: DTGVSQNPRHKITKRGQNVTFRCDPISEHNRLYWYRQTLGQGPEFLTYFQNEAQLEKSRLLSDRFSAERPKGSFSTLEIQRTEQGDSAMYLCASSSLPQQFFGPGTRLTVL.